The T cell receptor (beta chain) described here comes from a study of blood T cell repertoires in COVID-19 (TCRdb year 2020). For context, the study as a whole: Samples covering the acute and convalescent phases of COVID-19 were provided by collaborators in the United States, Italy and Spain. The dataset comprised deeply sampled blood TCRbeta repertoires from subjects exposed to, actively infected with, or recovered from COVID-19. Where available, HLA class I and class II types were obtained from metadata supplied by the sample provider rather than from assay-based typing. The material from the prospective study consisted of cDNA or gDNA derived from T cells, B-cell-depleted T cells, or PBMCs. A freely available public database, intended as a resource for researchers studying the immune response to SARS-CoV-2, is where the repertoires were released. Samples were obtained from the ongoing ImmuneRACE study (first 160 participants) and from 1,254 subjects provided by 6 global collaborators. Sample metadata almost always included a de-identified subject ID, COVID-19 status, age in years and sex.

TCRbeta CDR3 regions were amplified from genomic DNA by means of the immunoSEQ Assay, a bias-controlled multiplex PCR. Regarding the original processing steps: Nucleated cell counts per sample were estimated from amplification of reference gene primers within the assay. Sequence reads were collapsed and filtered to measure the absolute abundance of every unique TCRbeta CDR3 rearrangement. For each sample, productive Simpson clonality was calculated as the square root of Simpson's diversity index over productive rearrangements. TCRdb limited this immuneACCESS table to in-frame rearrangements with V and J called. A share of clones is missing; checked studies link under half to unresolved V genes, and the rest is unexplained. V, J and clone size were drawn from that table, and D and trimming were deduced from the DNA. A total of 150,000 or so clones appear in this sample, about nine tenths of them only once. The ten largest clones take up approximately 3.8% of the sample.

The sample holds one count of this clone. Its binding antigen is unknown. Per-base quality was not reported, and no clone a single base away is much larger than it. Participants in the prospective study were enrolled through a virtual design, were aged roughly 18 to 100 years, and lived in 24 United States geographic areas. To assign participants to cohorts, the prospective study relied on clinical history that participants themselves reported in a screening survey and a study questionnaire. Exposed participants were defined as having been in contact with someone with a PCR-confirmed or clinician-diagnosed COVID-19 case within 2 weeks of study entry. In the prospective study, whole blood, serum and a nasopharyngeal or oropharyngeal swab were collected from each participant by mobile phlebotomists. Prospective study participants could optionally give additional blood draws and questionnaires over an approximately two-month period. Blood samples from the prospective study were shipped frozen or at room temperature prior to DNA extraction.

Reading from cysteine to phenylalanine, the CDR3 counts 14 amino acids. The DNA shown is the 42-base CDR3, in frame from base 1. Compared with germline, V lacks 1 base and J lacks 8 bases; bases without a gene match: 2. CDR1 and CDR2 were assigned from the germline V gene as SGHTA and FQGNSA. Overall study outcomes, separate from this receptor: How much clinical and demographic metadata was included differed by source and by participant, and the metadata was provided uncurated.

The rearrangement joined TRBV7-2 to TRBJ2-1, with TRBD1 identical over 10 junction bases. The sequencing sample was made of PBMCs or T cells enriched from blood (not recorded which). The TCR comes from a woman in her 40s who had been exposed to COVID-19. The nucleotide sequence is TGTGCCAGCAGCTTAGAAGGGACAGGGGATGAGCAGTTCTTC. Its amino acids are CASSLEGTGDEQFF.